This T cell receptor beta chain comes out of a study of blood T cell repertoires in COVID-19. Sequencing was performed with immunoSEQ multiplex PCR; in TCRdb, only in-frame clones are kept and a portion is missing. Of about 200,000 clones in the sample, about 80% are singletons; the top ten hold around 7.8%. This clone occurred once. The germline CDR1 and CDR2 sequences are SGHTA and FQGTGA. The CDR3 is 13 residues long. V lost 2 bases to trimming and J lost 6 bases, with 11 bases between them. Sequencing was performed on peripheral blood. This chain uses TRBV7-3 with TRBJ2-7, with D perhaps TRBD2 (5 bases). The sequence was collected from an elderly woman with COVID-19, enrolled during active disease. This chain's CDR3 is CASSLSRASEQYF. DNA of the CDR3: TGTGCCAGCAGCTTATCGAGGGCCTCCGAGCAGTACTTC.